A selection of T cell receptor beta chains follows, all from one sample in a study of identical twins. TCRdb reanalysed the 5' RACE reads using MiXCR and keeps one entry per CDR3 protein. The sample contains some 600,000 distinct CDR3 sequences, around 7.4% of which appear only once. These records were also assigned to another study, of yellow fever vaccine responses in identical twins.

The sample was PBMCs. The receptors shown here come from a woman aged 18-35 years in good health. Each CDR3 is given without its conserved first and last residue.

cdr3_length: 11; j_call: TRBJ1-2; v_call: TRBV11-2; cdr3_aa: ASSPGPGHGYT
cdr3_length: 14; j_call: TRBJ2-4; v_call: TRBV3-1; cdr3_aa: ASSPTLAEAKNIQY
cdr3_length: 15; j_call: TRBJ2-1; v_call: TRBV4-2; cdr3_aa: ASSQDKVSGNSNEQF
cdr3_length: 18; j_call: TRBJ1-5; v_call: TRBV20-1; cdr3_aa: SARVGSWDRGQKGNQPQH
cdr3_length: 13; j_call: TRBJ2-3; v_call: TRBV7-3; cdr3_aa: ASSPLGQGPDTQY
cdr3_length: 13; j_call: TRBJ2-3; v_call: TRBV13; cdr3_aa: ASSFFSGGVNTQY
cdr3_length: 14; j_call: TRBJ1-3; v_call: TRBV12-3/TRBV12-4; cdr3_aa: ASSSGSYRGWNTIY
cdr3_length: 13; j_call: TRBJ2-1; v_call: TRBV6-2/TRBV6-3; cdr3_aa: ASRIGTGSYNEQF
cdr3_length: 11; j_call: TRBJ2-7; v_call: TRBV6-4; cdr3_aa: ASSEFPGYEQY
cdr3_length: 13; j_call: TRBJ2-7; v_call: TRBV6-2/TRBV6-3; cdr3_aa: ASSLTGITYYEQY
cdr3_length: 14; j_call: TRBJ2-7; v_call: TRBV4-1; cdr3_aa: ASSPKKGPNSYEQY
cdr3_length: 14; j_call: TRBJ2-2; v_call: TRBV12-3/TRBV12-4; cdr3_aa: ASSHSGGRNTGELF
cdr3_length: 16; j_call: TRBJ2-3; v_call: TRBV5-1; cdr3_aa: ASSSGLAGGPSTDTQY
cdr3_length: 14; j_call: TRBJ2-1; v_call: TRBV5-1; cdr3_aa: ASSLTRTSGYNEQF
cdr3_length: 15; j_call: TRBJ2-1; v_call: TRBV3-1; cdr3_aa: ASSQDQRLAGLVEQF
cdr3_length: 12; j_call: TRBJ2-1; v_call: TRBV2; cdr3_aa: ASSETRDGSEQF
cdr3_length: 11; j_call: TRBJ2-7; v_call: TRBV12-3/TRBV12-4; cdr3_aa: ASRGNYLGEQY
cdr3_length: 12; j_call: TRBJ2-5; v_call: TRBV5-1; cdr3_aa: ASSRDGGGETQY
cdr3_length: 14; j_call: TRBJ2-1; v_call: TRBV24-1; cdr3_aa: ATSDASGQPTNEQF
cdr3_length: 12; j_call: TRBJ1-6; v_call: TRBV5-1; cdr3_aa: ASSSTGADSPLH
cdr3_length: 12; j_call: TRBJ2-5; v_call: TRBV10-3; cdr3_aa: AIGSREGGETQY
cdr3_length: 9; j_call: TRBJ2-7; v_call: TRBV29-1; cdr3_aa: SVGEFYEQY
cdr3_length: 17; j_call: TRBJ2-1; v_call: TRBV11-1; cdr3_aa: ASSLGGLAGASSYNEQF
cdr3_length: 10; j_call: TRBJ2-7; v_call: TRBV29-1; cdr3_aa: SVLEGIYEQY
cdr3_length: 14; j_call: TRBJ2-1; v_call: TRBV11-2; cdr3_aa: ASSLVRAGVGNEQF
cdr3_length: 15; j_call: TRBJ2-1; v_call: TRBV27; cdr3_aa: ASSLRLAGGSYNEQF
cdr3_length: 13; j_call: TRBJ1-2; v_call: TRBV5-1; cdr3_aa: ASSLGPEGNYGYT
cdr3_length: 11; j_call: TRBJ1-2; v_call: TRBV12-3/TRBV12-4; cdr3_aa: ASSLNRGLDYT
cdr3_length: 13; j_call: TRBJ2-3; v_call: TRBV5-1; cdr3_aa: ASRALAASTDTQY
cdr3_length: 18; j_call: TRBJ2-3; v_call: TRBV6-2/TRBV6-3; cdr3_aa: ASSYSSGWSSGGSTDTQY
cdr3_length: 11; j_call: TRBJ2-1; v_call: TRBV5-1; cdr3_aa: ASPDRAHNEQF
cdr3_length: 15; j_call: TRBJ2-1; v_call: TRBV6-2/TRBV6-3; cdr3_aa: ASTFELLAGGLGEQF
cdr3_length: 11; j_call: TRBJ2-1; v_call: TRBV10-1; cdr3_aa: ASSESPINEQF
cdr3_length: 14; j_call: TRBJ2-1; v_call: TRBV7-9; cdr3_aa: ASSPQAGDIYNEQF
cdr3_length: 14; j_call: TRBJ2-7; v_call: TRBV9; cdr3_aa: ASSVGALQAGDEQY
cdr3_length: 12; j_call: TRBJ2-7; v_call: TRBV19; cdr3_aa: ASRAYEGLSEQY
cdr3_length: 13; j_call: TRBJ2-2; v_call: TRBV15; cdr3_aa: ATSPTVGNTGELF
cdr3_length: 15; j_call: TRBJ2-6; v_call: TRBV20-1; cdr3_aa: SARDLTGSSGANVLT
cdr3_length: 12; j_call: TRBJ2-7; v_call: TRBV4-1; cdr3_aa: ASSQDASTYEQY
cdr3_length: 11; j_call: TRBJ2-1; v_call: TRBV12-3/TRBV12-4; cdr3_aa: ASSLNPLNEQF
cdr3_length: 15; j_call: TRBJ2-1; v_call: TRBV7-3; cdr3_aa: ASSLIPGTSSYNEQF
cdr3_length: 11; j_call: TRBJ2-5; v_call: TRBV20-1; cdr3_aa: SVSGGPQETQY
cdr3_length: 13; j_call: TRBJ2-1; v_call: TRBV7-7; cdr3_aa: ASSQDGSSYNEQF
cdr3_length: 14; j_call: TRBJ2-6; v_call: TRBV29-1; cdr3_aa: SVEDLKEAGANVLT
cdr3_length: 10; j_call: TRBJ2-1; v_call: TRBV11-2; cdr3_aa: ASSLGWYEQF
cdr3_length: 14; j_call: TRBJ2-7; v_call: TRBV7-8; cdr3_aa: ASSLVFSGPTYEQY
cdr3_length: 13; j_call: TRBJ2-2; v_call: TRBV20-1; cdr3_aa: SASGLAGTTGELF
cdr3_length: 14; j_call: TRBJ2-2; v_call: TRBV27; cdr3_aa: ASSPWTGGFSGELF
cdr3_length: 11; j_call: TRBJ2-5; v_call: TRBV2; cdr3_aa: ASTDRGIETQY
cdr3_length: 14; j_call: TRBJ2-1; v_call: TRBV7-8; cdr3_aa: ASSLADRGERNEQF